What follows are 20 T cell receptor beta chains derived from one specimen sequenced in a study of T cells in Graves' hyperthyroidism and ophthalmopathy. The investigators amplified TCR beta CDR3 regions from RNA transcripts. HTBI primers were the set used in a first-round RT-PCR of the TCR CDR3. TCRdb called the multiplex PCR reads again in MiXCR, with one record for every CDR3 protein. The sample records hundreds of thousands of distinct CDR3 sequences, more than 30% being singletons. Input material: blood. These TCRs come from a man in his late teens or twenties with Graves' hyperthyroidism.

Details on this clonotype: Its ends do not fully match the called genes, so a read error is possible. This chain links TRBV2 with TRBJ2-5; TRBD1 matches at 8 bases. The end of the DNA aligns better with TRBJ2-1, so the J call may be wrong. The germline CDR1 and CDR2 sequences are SNHLY and FYNNEI. This CDR3 has 15 residues. The CDR3 protein is CASSEAGGQADEQFF. The CDR3 DNA sequence: TGTGCTAGCAGTGAAGCAGGGGGACAGGCGGATGAGCAGTTCTTC.

This clonotype came up a few times. The chain links TRBV3-1 to TRBJ2-2; D not resolved. The germline V and J ends were trimmed by 0 bases and 4 bases, with 9 bases remaining between them. CDR3 length equals 15 residues. Germline V gene lookup returns CDR1 LGHDT and CDR2 YNNKEL (reference sequence). The DNA of the CDR3 is TGTGCCAGCAGCCAAGAGGGCGGAACCACCGGGGAGCTGTTTTTT. Its translation is CASSQEGGTTGELFF.

This clonotype was picked up a small number of times. As DNA, the CDR3 is TGTGCCAGCAGCCCCCAGGGGGCTTCCTATAATTCACCCCTCCACTTT. It yields the protein CASSPQGASYNSPLHF. V usage is TRBV7-6 and J usage is TRBJ1-6; 8 bases line up with TRBD1. V lost 5 bases, J lost 1 base, and 4 bases stayed unmatched. The V gene's germline CDR1 is SGHVS and CDR2 FNYEAQ. The CDR3 is made up of 16 amino acids.

The chain recombines TRBV25-1 with TRBJ2-7, with D perhaps assigned TRBD1 or TRBD2 (5 bases each). V lost 6 bases to trimming and J lost 3 bases, with 15 bases between them. CDR1 is MGHDK and CDR2 is SYGVNS in the germline V gene. The CDR3 is 14 amino acids. CDR3 sequence (DNA): TGTGCCAGCAGCGGACCCGGTGGGGGCTACGAGCAGTACTTC. The encoded protein is CASSGPGGGYEQYF.

Only a few counts were recorded for this clonotype. The chain couples TRBV15 to TRBJ2-2; D unclear. The CDR3 loop spans 13 amino acids. V was shortened by 6 bases and J by 3 bases, with 8 bases between the two germline ends. Germline V gene data show CDR1 as LNHNV and CDR2 as YYDKDF (reference sequence). Written as DNA, the CDR3 is TGTGCCACCAGTCTGGGGTACACCGGGGAGCTGTTTTTT. It translates to CATSLGYTGELFF. The complete variable domain, with remaining parts taken from reference TRBV15 and TRBJ2-2, reads DAMVIQNPRYQVTQFGKPVTLSCSQTLNHNVMYWYQQKSSQAPKLLFHYYDKDFNNEADTPDNFQSRRPNTSFCFLDIRSPGLGDTAMYLCATSLGYTGELFFGEGSRLTVL.

This chain uses TRBV15 with TRBJ2-1, with D uncertain. The germline V gene has CDR1 LNHNV and CDR2 YYDKDF (reference sequence). Deletions cut 0 bases from V and 7 bases from J, with 10 bases between. This CDR3 contains 14 residues. In DNA form, the CDR3 reads TGTGCCACCAGCAGAGATGGTATCGGGAATGAGCAGTTCTTC. Translation gives CATSRDGIGNEQFF.

This clonotype was found a few times. The chain has TRBV15 and TRBJ1-5; the D is unclear. Germline CDR1 LNHNV, CDR2 YYDKDF (reference sequence). Trimming took off 0 bases at V and 5 bases at J, with 5 bases between the two ends. The CDR3 is made up of 13 amino acids. As DNA, the CDR3 is TGTGCCACCAGCAGAGATCATCATCAGCCCCAGCATTTT. This translates into CATSRDHHQPQHF.

The chain carries TRBV6-1 and TRBJ1-5; 7 nucleotides line up with TRBD1. The CDR3 extends over 16 amino acids. CDR1 MNHNS and CDR2 SASEGT come from the germline V gene. With V trimmed by 8 bases and J by 0 bases, 10 bases remained unmatched. The DNA of the CDR3 is TGTGCCAGCGGGGACAGCAGAGTTTATAGCAATCAGCCCCAGCATTTT. The encoded protein is CASGDSRVYSNQPQHF.

This chain connects TRBV12-5 to TRBJ1-1; D is uncertain. V lost 4 bases to trimming and J lost 7 bases, with 10 bases between them. The CDR3 contains 12 residues. Germline V gene lookup returns CDR1 LGHNT and CDR2 FRNRAP. CDR3 coding DNA: TGTGCTAGTGGTTCCAATCTACTTGAAGCTTTCTTT. It specifies CASGSNLLEAFF. The whole variable domain, remainder taken from reference TRBV12-5 and TRBJ1-1, is DARVTQTPRHKVTEMGQEVTMRCQPILGHNTVFWYRQTMMQGLELLAYFRNRAPLDDSGMPKDRFSAEMPDATLATLKIQPSEPRDSAVYFCASGSNLLEAFFGQGTRLTVV.

The table lists this clonotype with a few counts. The junction differs from germline at one of its ends, possibly a read error. The chain is built from TRBV5-1 and TRBJ1-2; D gene unclear. CDR1 is SGHRS and CDR2 is YFSETQ in the germline V gene. The CDR3 extends over 13 amino acids. The CDR3: CASSPRGSQGLTF. CDR3 DNA sequence: TGTGCCAGCAGCCCGCGAGGCAGTCAAGGGTTGACCTTC.

This chain connects TRBV9 to TRBJ1-4; D is unclear. The germline V gene encodes CDR1 SGDLS and CDR2 YYNGEE. V gave up 4 bases and J gave up 8 bases, with 6 bases separating them. The CDR3 runs 11 residues. The CDR3 DNA follows: TGTGCCAGCAGCCAGACCGAAAAACTGTTTTTT. It specifies CASSQTEKLFF.

The sample holds many counts of this clonotype. The chain combines TRBV5-1 with TRBJ2-7, with D possibly being TRBD2 (6 bases). Trimming took 3 bases from V and 2 from J, leaving 12 bases between them. The CDR3 is 14 residues long. Germline V lookup: CDR1 SGHRS, CDR2 YFSETQ. CDR3 protein: CASSSRSGAYEQYF. CDR3 sequence (DNA): TGCGCCAGCAGCTCAAGATCGGGGGCCTACGAGCAGTACTTC. Full variable domain (outside the CDR3, taken from reference TRBV5-1 and TRBJ2-7): KAGVTQTPRYLIKTRGQQVTLSCSPISGHRSVSWYQQTPGQGLQFLFEYFSETQRNKGNFPGRFSGRQFSNSRSEMNVSTLELGDSALYLCASSSRSGAYEQYFGPGTRLTVT.

The table lists this clonotype with many counts. The chain uses TRBV7-2 and TRBJ2-2; a possible D gene is TRBD1 (5 bases). The CDR3 contains 14 residues. Germline V CDR1 and CDR2: SGHTA, FQGNSA. The V and J ends lost 4 bases and 6 bases respectively, with 12 bases between them. The CDR3 loop reads CASSSPTGAGELFF. The DNA for the CDR3 is TGTGCCAGCAGCTCGCCCACAGGAGCCGGGGAGCTGTTTTTT.

This clonotype has ten or more counts. The chain uses TRBV9 and TRBJ1-1; maybe TRBD1 (5 bases). The germline CDR1 and CDR2 sequences are SGDLS and YYNGEE. The CDR3 has 14 amino acids. Trimming took 4 bases from V and 4 from J, leaving 14 bases between them. For the CDR3, the DNA is TGTGCCAGCAGCCCCAGACTTGGGGCCACTGAAGCTTTCTTT. Its protein is CASSPRLGATEAFF. Combining the CDR3 with reference TRBV9 and TRBJ1-1 gives the whole variable domain DSGVTQTPKHLITATGQRVTLRCSPRSGDLSVYWYQQSLDQGLQFLIQYYNGEERAKGNILERFSAQQFPDLHSELNLSSLELGDSALYFCASSPRLGATEAFFGQGTRLTVV.

The V call is TRBV7-2, the J call TRBJ1-1; TRBD1 aligns across 7 bases. The CDR3 has 15 amino acids. In germline, CDR1 is SGHTA, CDR2 FQGNSA. V trimming: 4 bases; J trimming: 1 base; junction bases outside the gene matches: 6. The CDR3 loop reads CASSWGRTGNTEAFF. The CDR3 DNA reads as TGTGCCAGCAGCTGGGGACGGACAGGGAACACTGAAGCTTTCTTT.

V and J are TRBV7-2 and TRBJ2-7; D is unclear. Germline CDR1 SGHTA, CDR2 FQGNSA. CDR3 length: 12 residues. V was shortened by 8 bases and J by 4 bases, with 12 bases between the two germline ends. The CDR3 DNA follows: TGTGCCAGCTCACCCGTACTTTACGAGCAGTACTTC. Its protein is CASSPVLYEQYF.

Only a few counts were recorded for this clonotype. This chain uses TRBV24-1 with TRBJ2-2, with D perhaps matching TRBD1 (6 bases). The CDR3 is 16 amino acids. Trimming cost V 4 bases and J 5 bases, with 16 bases left between them. Germline CDR1 is KGHDR and CDR2 is SFDVKD. The CDR3 loop is CATSDSDRPQTGELFF. CDR3 DNA sequence: TGTGCCACCAGTGACTCCGACAGGCCCCAGACCGGGGAGCTGTTTTTT.

V and J are TRBV29-1 and TRBJ1-2, with 7 bases identical to TRBD1. The CDR3 covers 13 residues. In germline, CDR1 is SQVTM, CDR2 ANQGSEA. The V segment lost 7 bases and the J segment 0 bases; nucleotides outside the gene matches: 5. The CDR3 nucleotides are TGCAGCGCGCGGGACAGCCCTAACTATGGCTACACCTTC. Amino acid sequence: CSARDSPNYGYTF.

The genes are TRBV29-1 and TRBJ2-6, with D perhaps matching TRBD1 (6 bases). Per the germline V gene, CDR1 is SQVTM and CDR2 is ANQGSEA. V was trimmed by 6 bases and J by 2 bases, leaving 14 bases between them. CDR3 length: 15 amino acids. The CDR3: CSVVRGNTGANVLTF. For the CDR3, the DNA is TGCAGCGTCGTCAGGGGAAACACTGGGGCCAACGTCCTGACTTTC.

The sample holds many counts of this clonotype. An end of the junction differs from the germline gene, which may be a read error. The chain joins TRBV29-1 to TRBJ2-6; the D gene is possibly TRBD2 (5 bases). The germline gives CDR1 SQVTM, CDR2 ANQGSEA. There are 15 residues in the CDR3. CDR3 nucleotides: TGCAGCGTAGAAGGACTGGGTCCTGGGGCCAACGTCCTGACTTTC. Protein sequence: CSVEGLGPGANVLTF.